These 21 T cell receptor beta chains share one sample of origin, sequenced in a study of T cell responses to AZD1222 COVID-19 vaccine. TCRdb's copy holds only in-frame clones and misses some; the assay was immunoSEQ multiplex PCR. The sample has about 120,000 clones; around nine tenths are singletons. The material sequenced was peripheral blood, taken 28 days after the second AZD1222 dose. Every receptor here comes from an adult who received the AZD1222 COVID-19 vaccine.

CDR3 in DNA: TGTGCCAGCAGCCTCAAAGAGACCCAGTACTTC. Protein product: CASSLKETQYF. V usage is TRBV12-3 or TRBV12-4 and J usage is TRBJ2-5; no firm D call. The CDR3 extends over 11 amino acids. The germline V and J ends were trimmed by 6 bases and 3 bases, with 5 bases remaining between them.

This chain uses TRBV7-9 with TRBJ2-7; D tentatively reads TRBD1 or TRBD2 (5 bases each). Trimming took off 5 bases at V and 3 bases at J, with 14 bases between the two ends. This CDR3 comprises 14 residues. Germline V gene sequence: CDR1 SEHNR, CDR2 FQNEAQ (reference sequence). This chain's CDR3 is CASSLGTNFYEQYF. The CDR3 DNA reads TGTGCCAGCAGCCTCGGGACGAACTTCTACGAGCAGTACTTC.

The chain is built from TRBV2 and TRBJ2-5; the D gene could be TRBD1 or TRBD2 (5 bases each). Trimming removed 6 bases from V and 3 bases from J, with 11 bases in between. Germline V CDR1 and CDR2: SNHLY, FYNNEI. CDR3 length: 13 residues. DNA of the CDR3: TGTGCCAGCAGCGGGGCTGGAGAAGAGACCCAGTACTTC. Translation: CASSGAGEETQYF.

This rearrangement joins TRBV19 to TRBJ1-2; 8 nucleotides match TRBD1. Trimming removed 3 bases from V and 4 bases from J; junction bases left unmatched: 4. The CDR3 length is 14 residues. CDR1 is LNHDA, CDR2 SQIVND, per germline (reference sequence). The CDR3 reads CASSIGQGGYGYTF. The CDR3 DNA follows: TGTGCCAGTAGTATCGGACAGGGCGGCTATGGCTACACCTTC.

The chain couples TRBV29-1 to TRBJ1-2; D may be TRBD1 (5 bases). V lost 4 bases, J lost 2 bases, and 14 bases lay in between. The CDR3 consists of 14 residues. Germline values: CDR1 SQVTM, CDR2 ANQGSEA. The CDR3, as DNA: TGCAGCGTTGTTCCAGGGTCTAGAAACTATGGCTACACCTTC. It yields the protein CSVVPGSRNYGYTF. Filled out from reference TRBV29-1 and TRBJ1-2, the complete variable domain reads SAVISQKPSRDICQRGTSLTIQCQVDSQVTMMFWYRQQPGQSLTLIATANQGSEATYESGFVIDKFPISRPNLTFSTLTVSNMSPEDSSIYLCSVVPGSRNYGYTFGSGTRLTVV.

The CDR3 loop is CATTERDYSYNEQFF. The DNA for the CDR3 is TGTGCCACTACCGAGCGGGATTACTCCTACAATGAGCAGTTCTTC. J is TRBJ2-1 and V is TRBV6-5, with 7 bases fitting TRBD2. V lost 10 bases to trimming and J lost 0 bases; unmatched junction nucleotides: 9. The CDR3 extends over 15 amino acids. In germline, CDR1 is MNHEY, CDR2 SVGAGI.

The chain employs TRBV18 and TRBJ1-2; D is ambiguous. This CDR3 has 13 residues. V shed 3 bases and J shed 6 bases, with 11 bases lying between them. The germline CDR1 and CDR2 sequences are KGHSH and LQKENI. The CDR3, as DNA: TGTGCCAGCTCACCGCGTCAGGAAGATGGCTACACCTTC. Amino acid sequence: CASSPRQEDGYTF. The complete variable domain, with remaining parts taken from reference TRBV18 and TRBJ1-2, reads NAGVMQNPRHLVRRRGQEARLRCSPMKGHSHVYWYRQLPEEGLKFMVYLQKENIIDESGMPKERFSAEFPKEGPSILRIQQVVRGDSAAYFCASSPRQEDGYTFGSGTRLTVV.

The V call is TRBV9, the J call TRBJ2-7, with no clear D. Germline CDR1 and CDR2: SGDLS and YYNGEE. The CDR3 is made up of 12 amino acids. Trimming removed 0 bases at V and 5 bases at J, with 6 bases between. CDR3 bases: TGTGCCAGCAGCGTAGAAGGGAACGAGCAGTACTTC. This sequence encodes CASSVEGNEQYF.

The chain couples TRBV5-1 to TRBJ1-4; D gene uncertain. This CDR3 has 14 amino acids. Germline V gene data show CDR1 as SGHRS and CDR2 as YFSETQ. Deletions cut 1 base from V and 4 bases from J, with 8 bases between. The CDR3 bases are TGCGCCAGCAGCTTGCAGGCCCTTAATGAAAAACTGTTTTTT. Translated: CASSLQALNEKLFF.

This chain links TRBV10-1 with TRBJ2-7; 10 bases are shared with TRBD1. This CDR3 has 15 amino acids. Germline V gene data show CDR1 as WNHNN and CDR2 as SYGVQD (reference sequence). J lost 5 bases, V lost 5 bases, and 9 bases had no gene match. Here the CDR3 DNA reads TGCGCCAGCAGTCCATATGGGACAGGGGAGCACGAGCAGTACTTC. It codes for CASSPYGTGEHEQYF.

The V and J genes are TRBV2 and TRBJ1-5; no firm D call. The germline V gene has CDR1 SNHLY and CDR2 FYNNEI. This CDR3 spans 14 amino acids. Trimming took 4 bases from V and 4 from J, leaving 11 bases between them. The CDR3 DNA reads TGTGCCAGCAGTGTTACGGCGGCGAATCAGCCCCAGCATTTT. It is translated as CASSVTAANQPQHF. The full variable domain, in which reference TRBV2 and TRBJ1-5 provide the parts outside the CDR3, is EPEVTQTPSHQVTQMGQEVILRCVPISNHLYFYWYRQILGQKVEFLVSFYNNEISEKSEIFDDQFSVERPDGSNFTLKIRSTKLEDSAMYFCASSVTAANQPQHFGDGTRLSIL.

J is TRBJ1-3 and V is TRBV6-1; 7 positions match TRBD1. This CDR3 contains 17 residues. Germline V gives CDR1 MNHNS, CDR2 SASEGT. The trim removed 2 bases at V and 0 bases at J, leaving 7 bases unmatched. As DNA, the CDR3 is TGTGCCAGCAGTGAATTTCGGGACAGTCCCTCTGGAAACACCATATATTTT. Translated: CASSEFRDSPSGNTIYF.

V gene TRBV7-9 combines with J gene TRBJ1-1; D unclear. Between the trimmed V and J ends, which lost 5 bases and 4 bases, there was a span of 11 bases. Looked up from germline, CDR1 is SEHNR and CDR2 is FQNEAQ (reference sequence). The length of the CDR3 is 13 residues. The CDR3 nucleotides are TGTGCCAGCAGCGCACCTAGGTCCACTGAAGCTTTCTTT. Protein product: CASSAPRSTEAFF.

The chain has TRBV5-8 and TRBJ1-1, with D unclear. This CDR3 spans 13 amino acids. V was cut by 4 bases and J by 0 bases, with 7 bases left in between. Germline values: CDR1 SGHTS, CDR2 YDEGEE. Here the CDR3 DNA reads TGTGCCAGCAGCCACGGACTGAACACTGAAGCTTTCTTT. It translates to CASSHGLNTEAFF.

V usage is TRBV15 and J usage is TRBJ2-5; tentatively, D is TRBD2 (5 bases). This CDR3 has 14 residues. Trimming removed 5 bases at V and 4 bases at J, with 14 bases between. Germline V gene lookup returns CDR1 LNHNV and CDR2 YYDKDF (reference sequence). The CDR3 nucleotides read TGTGCCACCAGCGAACGGAGGACTGGAGAGACCCAGTACTTC. As protein: CATSERRTGETQYF.

The V call is TRBV27, the J call TRBJ2-5, with 8 bases aligning to TRBD1. V gave up 0 bases and J gave up 4 bases; unmatched junction bases: 13. From germline, CDR1 is MNHEY and CDR2 SMNVEV (reference sequence). The length of the CDR3 is 18 residues. In DNA form, the CDR3 reads TGTGCCAGCAGTTTATCGAGGGGACCGGGCAGGGGGCGAGAGACCCAGTACTTC. Translated, it gives CASSLSRGPGRGRETQYF.

The rearrangement joins TRBV27 to TRBJ1-1, with 9 bases identical to TRBD1. The CDR3 is 15 amino acids. The germline V gene has CDR1 MNHEY and CDR2 SMNVEV (reference sequence). With V trimmed by 6 bases and J by 2 bases, 7 bases remained unmatched. This CDR3 is CASRTGTGTNTEAFF. In DNA form, the CDR3 reads TGTGCCAGCAGGACTGGGACAGGGACAAACACTGAAGCTTTCTTT.

The rearrangement uses TRBV10-3 and TRBJ1-5, with 7 bases aligning to TRBD1. The ends lost 3 bases at V and 7 bases at J; junction bases unmatched: 6. The CDR3 is made up of 14 amino acids. Germline V gene lookup returns CDR1 ENHRY and CDR2 SYGVKD. This CDR3 reads CAISDTGQIQPQHF. As DNA, the CDR3 is TGTGCCATCAGTGACACGGGACAGATACAGCCCCAGCATTTT.

V gene TRBV12-5 combines with J gene TRBJ2-3; 9 bases align to TRBD1. V was pared by 7 bases and J by 5 bases, with 10 bases of the junction left unmatched. This CDR3 is built from 15 residues. The V gene's germline CDR1 is LGHNT and CDR2 FRNRAP. In DNA, the CDR3 is TGTGCTAGTGCCCCCTCGGGACAGGGAATAGATACGCAGTATTTT. As protein: CASAPSGQGIDTQYF.

This sequence joins TRBV3-1 (or the pseudogene TRBV3-2) and TRBJ2-7, with 10 nucleotides matching TRBD1. CDR3 size: 14 residues. J lost 4 bases, V lost 4 bases, and 4 bases had no gene match. Germline V gives CDR1 LGHDT, CDR2 YNNKEL (reference sequence). The CDR3 is CASSPGTGDYEQYF. DNA of the CDR3: TGTGCCAGCAGCCCGGGGACAGGGGATTACGAGCAGTACTTC.

V is TRBV5-1 and J is TRBJ2-2; TRBD1 or TRBD2 may be the D gene (6 bases each). With 1 base removed from V and 5 bases from J, the gap between germline ends came to 15 bases. The V gene's germline CDR1 is SGHRS and CDR2 YFSETQ. The CDR3 sequence is 16 residues long. In nucleotides, the CDR3 is TGCGCCAGCAGCTTGCGTACGGGGGCGGGGACCGGGGAGCTGTTTTTT. Its translation: CASSLRTGAGTGELFF.